This T cell receptor (beta chain) derives from a study of T cells in Graves' hyperthyroidism and ophthalmopathy. From RNA transcripts, TCR beta CDR3 regions were amplified. Initially, a first-round RT-PCR of the TCR CDR3 employed the HTBI primer set. One entry per CDR3 protein, called by TCRdb with MiXCR from the multiplex PCR reads. The sample records more than 500,000 distinct CDR3 sequences, more than 15% being singletons. This CDR3 has 10 residues. Germline V gene lookup returns CDR1 SGHTS and CDR2 YDEGEE. Trimming pared 1 base from V and 14 bases from J, leaving 9 bases between. Source material: blood. The rearrangement links TRBV5-8 to TRBJ1-1; D unclear. The sequence was obtained from a woman aged 25-40 years with Graves' ophthalmopathy. In nucleotides, the CDR3 is TGTGCCAGCAGCTTGCGGCTCCTATTCTTT. Translating gives CASSLRLLFF.